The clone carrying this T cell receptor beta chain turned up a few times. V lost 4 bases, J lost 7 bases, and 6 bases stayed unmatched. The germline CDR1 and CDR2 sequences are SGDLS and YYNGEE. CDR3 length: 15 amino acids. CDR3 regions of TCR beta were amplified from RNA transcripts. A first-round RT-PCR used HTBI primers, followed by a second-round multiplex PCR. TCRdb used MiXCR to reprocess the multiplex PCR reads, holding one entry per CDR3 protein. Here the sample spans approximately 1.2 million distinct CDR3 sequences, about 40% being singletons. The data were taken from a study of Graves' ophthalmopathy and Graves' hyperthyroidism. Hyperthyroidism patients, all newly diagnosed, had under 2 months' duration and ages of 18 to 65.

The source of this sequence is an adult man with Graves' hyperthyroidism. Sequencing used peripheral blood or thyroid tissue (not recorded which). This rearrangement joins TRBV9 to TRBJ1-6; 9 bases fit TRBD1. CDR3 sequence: CASSSTGGRNSPLHF. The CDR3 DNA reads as TGTGCCAGCAGCTCCACAGGGGGCAGAAATTCACCCCTCCACTTT.